These 28 T cell receptor beta chains were sequenced from one sample in a study of cytomegalovirus exposure and HLA in healthy donors (dated by TCRdb to between 2016 and 2019). To prepare the library, the immunoSEQ multiplex PCR assay was applied. TCRdb mirrors the immuneACCESS table, restricted to in-frame sequences. Some clones are absent from its copies; in checked studies, under half trace to an unresolved V gene, and the reason for the others is unknown. The sample contains around 70,000 clones, 90% to 95% of them found a single time. The ten largest clones add up to 1.5% to 2% of the sample. The sample comprised PBMCs. The receptors shown here come from a woman under 30 in good health and CMV-seropositive.

The V gene is TRBV5-1, the J gene TRBJ2-6; weak D call: TRBD2 (5 bases). CDR3 length equals 14 residues. Germline assignment: CDR1 SGHRS and CDR2 YFSETQ. V dropped 6 bases and J dropped 0 bases, with 7 bases sitting between them. Written as DNA, the CDR3 is TGCGCCAGCACGGGAAGCTCTGGGGCCAACGTCCTGACTTTC. It specifies CASTGSSGANVLTF.

V is TRBV7-9 and J is TRBJ1-1, with 8 nucleotides matching TRBD1. With 10 bases clipped from V and 3 bases from J, the junction kept 19 bases outside the gene matches. The CDR3 has 17 residues. Germline V CDR1 and CDR2: SEHNR, FQNEAQ (reference sequence). In DNA form, the CDR3 reads TGTGCCATTACGGTAGCGCAGGGGGCACTTATGGACACTGAAGCTTTCTTT. It specifies CAITVAQGALMDTEAFF.

The chain carries TRBV11-2 and TRBJ1-1; D gene ambiguous. CDR1 and CDR2 from the germline V gene are SGHAT and FQNNGV. CDR3 length: 13 amino acids. V was trimmed by 4 bases and J by 2 bases, leaving 8 bases between them. The CDR3 DNA follows: TGTGCCAGCAGCTCGAGACACAACACTGAAGCTTTCTTT. This sequence encodes CASSSRHNTEAFF.

The chain couples TRBV4-1 to TRBJ1-5; D perhaps matches TRBD1 (6 bases). From germline, CDR1 is MGHRA and CDR2 YSYEKL. The V gene lost 6 bases and the J gene lost 8 bases, with 23 bases spanning the gap. The CDR3 loop spans 16 amino acids. CDR3 residues: CASSRAGQGPYKPQHF. CDR3 coding DNA: TGCGCCAGCAGTCGAGCAGGCCAGGGGCCTTATAAGCCCCAGCATTTT.

The chain is built from TRBV5-1 and TRBJ1-1, with 9 bases lining up with TRBD1. The CDR3 spans 15 residues. Trimming took 3 bases from V and 3 from J; bases not matched to a gene: 6. CDR1 and CDR2 from the germline V gene are SGHRS and YFSETQ. The DNA for the CDR3 is TGCGCCAGCAGCTCTGGGACAGGGTTTGACACTGAAGCTTTCTTT. Encoded protein: CASSSGTGFDTEAFF.

The chain employs TRBV4-1 and TRBJ2-7, with TRBD2 matching over 9 bases. Germline CDR1 reads MGHRA; CDR2 reads YSYEKL. This CDR3 has 16 amino acids. Germline trimming cut 3 bases from V and 3 bases from J; bases unmatched to any gene: 9. In DNA form, the CDR3 reads TGCGCCAGCAGCCATCCGGCTAGCGGGGACCTCTACGAGCAGTACTTC. Translation gives CASSHPASGDLYEQYF.

The rearrangement uses TRBV7-2 and TRBJ1-2; D is uncertain. This CDR3 comprises 14 residues. Trimming took 4 bases from V and 4 from J, leaving 13 bases between them. In germline, CDR1 is SGHTA, CDR2 FQGNSA. CDR3 region: CASSSDGVGYGYTF. As DNA, the CDR3 is TGTGCCAGCAGCTCGGACGGGGTAGGCTATGGCTACACCTTC. Drawing the rest from reference TRBV7-2 and TRBJ1-2, the complete variable domain is GAGVSQSPSNKVTEKGKDVELRCDPISGHTALYWYRQSLGQGLEFLIYFQGNSAPDKSGLPSDRFSAERTGGSVSTLTIQRTQQEDSAVYLCASSSDGVGYGYTFGSGTRLTVV.

The V gene is TRBV9, the J gene TRBJ1-2; 8 bases match TRBD1. Germline CDR1 is SGDLS and CDR2 is YYNGEE. J gave up 4 bases and V 3 bases, and 5 bases lay outside the gene matches. The CDR3 consists of 14 residues. The CDR3 sequence is CASSELQGGYGYTF. CDR3 coding DNA: TGTGCCAGCAGCGAGTTACAGGGGGGCTATGGCTACACCTTC.

This rearrangement joins TRBV9 to TRBJ2-3; TRBD2 matches 14 bases. J gave up 7 bases and V 3 bases, and 7 bases lay outside the gene matches. The CDR3 length is 16 residues. CDR1 is SGDLS and CDR2 is YYNGEE in the germline V gene. CDR3 protein: CASSASGTSGRYTQYF. In nucleotides, the CDR3 is TGTGCCAGCAGCGCCTCCGGGACTAGCGGGAGATATACGCAGTATTTT.

This clone has just one count. One end of the junction is discordant with germline, which a read error may explain. The chain uses TRBV20-1 and TRBJ1-3; 7 nucleotides match TRBD1. Germline V CDR1 and CDR2: DFQATT, SNEGSKA (reference sequence). The CDR3 spans 11 residues. CDR3 sequence: CSARGRTGYDF. For the CDR3, the DNA is TGCAGTGCTAGAGGTCGGACAGGTTACGATTTT.

The gene calls are TRBV9 and TRBJ2-7; D might be TRBD1 (6 bases). V lost 4 bases and J 1 base, leaving 12 bases between the germline ends. From germline, CDR1 is SGDLS and CDR2 YYNGEE. The CDR3 consists of 14 residues. CDR3 DNA: TGTGCCAGCAGCTCCCAAAGGGGGTCCTACGAGCAGTACTTC. Its protein product is CASSSQRGSYEQYF.

This chain uses TRBV7-9 with TRBJ1-1; D is perhaps TRBD1 (5 bases). The CDR3 runs to 14 residues. In germline, CDR1 is SEHNR, CDR2 FQNEAQ (reference sequence). Trimming stripped 1 base from V and 6 bases from J, with 12 bases between. The CDR3 is CASSLGPGGSEAFF. The CDR3 nucleotides are TGTGCCAGCAGCTTAGGTCCGGGGGGGTCTGAAGCTTTCTTT.

This rearrangement joins TRBV7-8 to TRBJ2-5; weak D call: TRBD1 (6 bases). CDR3 length equals 15 residues. Looked up from germline, CDR1 is SGHVS and CDR2 is FQNEAQ. V dropped 5 bases and J dropped 4 bases, with 17 bases sitting between them. CDR3 residues: CASSPRGRGGETQYF. CDR3 in DNA: TGTGCCAGCAGCCCCAGGGGAAGGGGCGGAGAGACCCAGTACTTC.

The rearrangement uses TRBV6-1 and TRBJ2-1; TRBD2 matches 9 bases. Germline V gives CDR1 MNHNS, CDR2 SASEGT. The V gene end was trimmed by 3 bases and the J gene end by 7 bases; junction bases not matched to a gene: 10. The CDR3 has 16 amino acids. This chain's CDR3 is CASSDHAGGLSNEQFF. DNA of the CDR3: TGTGCCAGCAGTGATCACGCGGGAGGGCTTTCAAATGAGCAGTTCTTC.

The chain recombines TRBV12-5 with TRBJ2-7, with 7 bases fitting TRBD2. The trim removed 5 bases at V and 5 bases at J, leaving 9 bases unmatched. This CDR3 has 14 amino acids. Germline V lookup: CDR1 LGHNT, CDR2 FRNRAP. In DNA, the CDR3 is TGTGCTAGTGGTGAGGGAGGGTTGAACCACGAGCAGTACTTC. Amino acid sequence: CASGEGGLNHEQYF.

The chain couples TRBV7-3 to TRBJ2-7; 7 bases line up with TRBD2. Losses at the gene ends were 1 base for V and 1 base for J; bases not matched to a gene: 10. This CDR3 comprises 17 residues. Germline V gives CDR1 SGHTA, CDR2 FQGTGA. The CDR3 DNA reads as TGTGCCAGCAGCTTAAGGTCACGCGGGGAGGGGTCCTACGAGCAGTACTTC. It translates to CASSLRSRGEGSYEQYF.

CDR3 in DNA: TGTGCCAGCAGCCAAGGGACAACCCCCACTGAAGCTTTCTTT. Translation: CASSQGTTPTEAFF. This sequence joins TRBV5-6 and TRBJ1-1; D is possibly TRBD1 (6 bases). From germline, CDR1 is SGHDT and CDR2 YYEEEE. This CDR3 has 14 amino acids. Between the trimmed V and J ends, which lost 4 bases and 4 bases, there was a span of 14 bases.

V is TRBV4-3 and J is TRBJ1-1; D perhaps matches TRBD1 (5 bases). The CDR3 has 16 amino acids. V lost 0 bases, J lost 1 base, and 12 bases lay in between. Germline-derived CDR1 and CDR2 are LGHNA and YSLEER. CDR3 nucleotide sequence: TGCGCCAGCAGCCAAGAGCGGGGGGGGAGGAACACTGAAGCTTTCTTT. This translates into CASSQERGGRNTEAFF.

The genes are TRBV2 and TRBJ1-5; weak D call: TRBD1 (5 bases). The CDR3 contains 15 residues. Germline loops: CDR1 SNHLY, CDR2 FYNNEI. The V end lost 4 bases, the J end lost 2 bases, and 12 bases lay between the germline ends. The CDR3 is CASSGDWGGNQPQHF. CDR3 nucleotide sequence: TGTGCCAGCAGTGGTGACTGGGGGGGCAATCAGCCCCAGCATTTT.

The CDR3 sequence: CASSVTGGHYGYTF. Written as DNA, the CDR3 is TGTGCCAGCAGCGTAACAGGGGGCCACTATGGCTACACCTTC. This chain uses TRBV9 with TRBJ1-2; 9 nucleotides line up with TRBD1. V was clipped by 1 base and J by 3 bases; unmatched bases: 1. CDR3 length: 14 amino acids. The germline CDR1 and CDR2 sequences are SGDLS and YYNGEE.

The V gene is TRBV14, the J gene TRBJ2-7; TRBD2 agrees at 7 bases. CDR1 and CDR2 (germline): SGHDN, FVKESK. V shed 4 bases and J 6 bases; nucleotides not matched to a gene: 6. The CDR3 is 13 residues long. CDR3 sequence (DNA): TGTGCCAGCAGCCGCGGGACTACGGGCGAGCAGTACTTC. It encodes CASSRGTTGEQYF.

This chain uses TRBV23-1 with TRBJ1-1; tentatively, D is TRBD1 (6 bases). TRBV23-1 is labeled an ORF, and its function is uncertain. The CDR3 contains 12 residues. The V end was cut by 6 bases, the J end by 6 bases, with 11 bases between. As DNA, the CDR3 is TGCGCCAGCAGCGGGCAGGGGCCTGAAGCTTTCTTT. This translates into CASSGQGPEAFF.

The chain uses TRBV5-4 and TRBJ2-6, with 12 bases identical to TRBD2. Germline V gene lookup returns CDR1 SGHNT and CDR2 YYREEE (reference sequence). The CDR3 loop spans 18 amino acids. The trim removed 4 bases at V and 3 bases at J, leaving 8 bases unmatched. In nucleotides, the CDR3 is TGTGCCAGCAGCGGAGCTAGCGGGAGGGCCTTTGGGGCCAACGTCCTGACTTTC. As protein: CASSGASGRAFGANVLTF.

The chain is built from TRBV9 and TRBJ1-1, with D uncertain. Germline CDR1 reads SGDLS; CDR2 reads YYNGEE. Trimming pared 1 base from V and 3 bases from J, leaving 7 bases between. CDR3 length: 13 residues. Here the CDR3 reads CASSVTRDTEAFF. In DNA form, the CDR3 reads TGTGCCAGCAGCGTAACACGGGACACTGAAGCTTTCTTT.

This chain uses TRBV25-1 with TRBJ1-1; 8 bases fit TRBD1. The germline V gene encodes CDR1 MGHDK and CDR2 SYGVNS. The CDR3 is 14 residues long. The V and J ends lost 2 bases and 5 bases, in that order; junction bases with no gene match: 4. CDR3 nucleotide sequence: TGTGCCAGCAGTGAACAGGGGGCGGGGACTGAAGCTTTCTTT. Its protein is CASSEQGAGTEAFF.

This clone has a single count. The chain recombines TRBV9 with TRBJ2-3; D may be TRBD1 (6 bases). The CDR3 has 14 amino acids. V lost 0 bases, J lost 1 base, and 6 bases lay in between. Germline V gene sequence: CDR1 SGDLS, CDR2 YYNGEE. The CDR3 sequence: CASSVEGGTDTQYF. CDR3 nucleotide sequence: TGTGCCAGCAGCGTAGAGGGGGGCACAGATACGCAGTATTTT.

V gene TRBV19 combines with J gene TRBJ2-3, with 10 bases matching TRBD1. The germline gives CDR1 LNHDA, CDR2 SQIVND (reference sequence). With 7 bases clipped from V and 4 bases from J, the junction kept 8 bases outside the gene matches. The CDR3 has 15 amino acids. The CDR3 DNA reads as TGTGCCAGTACCCGGGACAGGGGTAGGGCAGATACGCAGTATTTT. Residues: CASTRDRGRADTQYF.

The V and J genes are TRBV9 and TRBJ2-3, with unresolved D. V gave up 0 bases and J gave up 4 bases, with 9 bases separating them. Germline values: CDR1 SGDLS, CDR2 YYNGEE. CDR3 length equals 14 residues. CDR3 in amino acids: CASSVEVRADTQYF. The CDR3 nucleotides are TGTGCCAGCAGCGTAGAGGTCCGGGCAGATACGCAGTATTTT.